Listed below are T cell receptor beta chains from one sample, sequenced in a study of cytomegalovirus exposure and HLA in healthy donors. Repertoires were generated with immunoSEQ multiplex PCR, while TCRdb's copy carries only in-frame clones and drops some. The table lists some 180,000 clones, about 10% of them singletons. The sample was PBMCs. These receptors were obtained from a woman aged 25 to 39 in good health and CMV-seropositive. The CDR3 runs from the conserved cysteine through the conserved F or W. The D gene is left open where the match is weak. Clone size appears in some rows only: once, few, many, or a class for an expanded clone.

J gene	clone size	V gene	CDR3 length	D gene	CDR3 protein	CDR3 DNA
TRBJ2-1	NA	TRBV5-1	15	NA	CASSLELSSYNEQFF	TGCGCCAGCAGCTTGGAACTTAGCTCCTACAATGAGCAGTTCTTC
TRBJ2-7	few	TRBV6-6	13	TRBD1	CASLDRATYEQYF	TGTGCCAGCCTGGACAGGGCAACCTACGAGCAGTACTTC
TRBJ1-2	few	TRBV27	13	TRBD1	CASSLPGGYGYTF	TGTGCCAGCAGTTTGCCAGGGGGTTATGGCTACACCTTC
TRBJ1-5	NA	TRBV4-1	16	NA	CASSQLTGLANQPQHF	TGCGCCAGCAGCCAACTAACAGGGTTAGCAAATCAGCCCCAGCATTTT
TRBJ2-5	few	TRBV5-6	14	TRBD2	CASSLAGREQTQYF	TGTGCCAGCAGCTTGGCGGGGAGGGAACAGACCCAGTACTTC
TRBJ2-4	few	TRBV30	16	NA	CAWSVRLDLAKNIQYF	TGTGCCTGGAGTGTCCGACTCGACCTAGCCAAAAACATTCAGTACTTC
TRBJ2-3	NA	TRBV5-1	15	TRBD2	CASSPGLAGTDTQYF	TGCGCCAGCAGCCCTGGCCTAGCGGGCACAGATACGCAGTATTTT
TRBJ2-7	NA	TRBV6-1	13	NA	CASSRQVGYEQYF	TGTGCCAGCAGCCGACAGGTTGGTTACGAGCAGTACTTC
TRBJ1-2	NA	TRBV5-1	14	NA	CASSSNSGNYGYTF	TGCGCCAGCAGCTCTAACTCAGGGAACTATGGCTACACCTTC
TRBJ2-3	NA	TRBV2	15	TRBD2	CASKPSGSGADTQYF	TGTGCCAGCAAGCCCAGCGGGAGTGGCGCAGATACGCAGTATTTT
TRBJ2-2	NA	TRBV11-2	16	NA	CASSLQRHRLLQELFF	TGTGCCAGCAGCTTACAAAGACACCGCCTTCTCCAGGAGCTGTTTTTT
TRBJ2-7	NA	TRBV5-8	12	NA	CASSLGDYEQYF	TGTGCCAGCAGCTTGGGTGACTACGAGCAGTACTTC
TRBJ1-5	NA	TRBV6-5	14	TRBD1	CASRPDRGEQPQHF	TGTGCCAGCAGACCGGACAGGGGCGAACAGCCCCAGCATTTT
TRBJ1-2	few	TRBV2	12	NA	CASSDHQRPSTF	TGTGCCAGCAGTGACCATCAGCGCCCCTCCACCTTC
TRBJ2-1	NA	TRBV5-1	17	TRBD1	CASSLQRGQGHSNEQFF	TGCGCCAGCAGTTTACAAAGGGGACAGGGGCACTCCAATGAGCAGTTCTTC
TRBJ2-4	NA	TRBV29-1	13	NA	CSVPGRAKNIQYF	TGCAGCGTTCCAGGGAGGGCCAAAAACATTCAGTACTTC
TRBJ1-2	NA	TRBV5-5	12	TRBD1	CASSLDRDGYTF	TGTGCCAGCAGCCTGGACAGGGATGGCTACACCTTC
TRBJ1-4	few	TRBV30	13	NA	CAWKVSGGEKLFF	TGTGCCTGGAAAGTCTCCGGAGGGGAAAAACTGTTTTTT
TRBJ2-7	NA	TRBV6-5	14	NA	CASSYFLGRHEQYF	TGTGCCAGCAGTTACTTTCTCGGTCGTCACGAGCAGTACTTC
TRBJ2-5	few	TRBV6-1	12	NA	CASTEALGTQYF	TGTGCCAGCACCGAGGCCCTGGGGACCCAGTACTTC
TRBJ2-7	few	TRBV5-6	12	NA	CASSYRAYEQYF	TGTGCCAGCAGTTACAGGGCCTACGAGCAGTACTTC
TRBJ2-1	NA	TRBV10-1	14	TRBD2	CASSRLAGHNEQFF	TGCGCCAGCTCTCGACTAGCGGGACACAATGAGCAGTTCTTC
TRBJ1-4	NA	TRBV19	16	NA	CASSIQGTATNEKLFF	TGTGCCAGTAGTATCCAGGGAACCGCAACTAATGAAAAACTGTTTTTT
TRBJ1-1	few	TRBV2	14	NA	CASSGTGRNTEAFF	TGTGCCAGCAGTGGCACAGGACGCAACACTGAAGCTTTCTTT
TRBJ2-5	NA	TRBV5-1	17	NA	CASSYGAAGGAEETQYF	TGCGCCAGCAGCTACGGTGCCGCCGGGGGAGCGGAAGAGACCCAGTACTTC
TRBJ1-3	once	TRBV9	16	NA	CASSPTGIETGNTIYF	TGTGCCAGCAGCCCCACAGGGATTGAGACTGGAAACACCATATATTTT
TRBJ2-1	NA	TRBV11-1	14	NA	CASSSGGTYNEQFF	TGTGCCAGCAGTTCGGGGGGCACCTACAATGAGCAGTTCTTC
TRBJ2-2	NA	TRBV14	14	NA	CASSQVSGGGELFF	TGTGCCAGCAGCCAAGTTAGCGGTGGCGGGGAGCTGTTTTTT
TRBJ2-2	NA	TRBV18	16	TRBD2	CASSPPGLAYTGELFF	TGTGCCAGCTCACCACCGGGACTAGCGTACACCGGGGAGCTGTTTTTT
TRBJ1-2	few	TRBV5-6	13	NA	CASSLIQARGYTF	TGTGCCAGCAGCTTGATACAAGCTAGAGGCTACACCTTC
TRBJ2-1	NA	TRBV2	15	TRBD2	CASSGERERANEQFF	TGTGCCAGCAGTGGGGAGCGGGAGAGGGCCAATGAGCAGTTCTTC
TRBJ2-3	NA	TRBV2	16	NA	CASSNRAGFSTDTQYF	TGTGCCAGCAGTAACCGGGCGGGATTTAGCACAGATACGCAGTATTTT
TRBJ2-2	few	TRBV7-9	14	TRBD1	CASFGTANTGELFF	TGTGCCAGCTTCGGGACAGCGAACACCGGGGAGCTGTTTTTT
TRBJ2-3	few	TRBV2	12	NA	CASPSSTDTQYF	TGTGCCAGCCCGAGTTCCACAGATACGCAGTATTTT
TRBJ2-4	NA	TRBV6-1	14	NA	CASRQAAAKNIQYF	TGTGCCAGCCGACAGGCCGCAGCCAAAAACATTCAGTACTTC
TRBJ2-5	few	TRBV27	11	NA	CASPSTETQYF	TGTGCCAGCCCAAGCACAGAGACCCAGTACTTC
TRBJ2-1	few	TRBV19	14	TRBD2	CASCRAGGRNEQFF	TGTGCCAGCTGTAGGGCGGGAGGGCGAAATGAGCAGTTCTTC
TRBJ1-1	few	TRBV5-1	13	NA	CASSLPGGTEAFF	TGCGCCAGCAGCTTGCCCGGGGGCACTGAAGCTTTCTTT
TRBJ1-6	few	TRBV2	14	NA	CASSVGRNNSPLHF	TGTGCCAGCAGCGTAGGGAGGAATAATTCACCCCTCCACTTT
TRBJ2-3	NA	TRBV5-1	17	TRBD2	CASSLVSSGRAVDTQYF	TGCGCCAGCAGCTTGGTTTCTAGCGGGAGGGCCGTCGATACGCAGTATTTT
TRBJ2-3	NA	TRBV5-6	14	TRBD1	CASIAQGSTDTQYF	TGTGCCAGCATAGCACAGGGGAGCACAGATACGCAGTATTTT
TRBJ2-7	few	TRBV7-9	16	TRBD2	CASRGPGLARGDEQYF	TGTGCCAGCAGGGGCCCCGGACTAGCGAGGGGGGACGAGCAGTACTTC
TRBJ2-1	NA	TRBV4-2	15	TRBD2	CASSLRAGPYNEQFF	TGTGCCAGCAGCCTGAGAGCGGGACCCTACAATGAGCAGTTCTTC
TRBJ1-1	few	TRBV7-9	16	NA	CASSPRRGTTRTEAFF	TGTGCCAGCAGCCCCCGGCGGGGGACCACCCGAACTGAAGCTTTCTTT
TRBJ2-4	few	TRBV4-1	17	NA	CASSQGPAAGAKNIQYF	TGCGCCAGCAGCCAGGGCCCCGCGGCGGGGGCCAAAAACATTCAGTACTTC
TRBJ1-2	NA	TRBV7-9	15	NA	CASSLVVGTILGYTF	TGTGCCAGCAGCTTAGTAGTGGGGACAATTCTTGGCTACACCTTC
TRBJ2-5	NA	TRBV19	15	TRBD1	CASSNGRGLQETQYF	TGTGCCAGTAGTAACGGCAGGGGGCTTCAAGAGACCCAGTACTTC
TRBJ2-2	few	TRBV7-9	12	NA	CASSRGMGELFF	TGTGCAAGCAGTAGGGGGATGGGGGAGCTGTTTTTT
TRBJ1-2	NA	TRBV19	13	NA	CASRSRQDYGYTF	TGTGCCAGTAGATCTCGACAGGACTATGGCTACACCTTC
TRBJ1-4	few	TRBV7-6	14	TRBD1	CASSPTGANEKLFF	TGTGCCAGCAGCCCCACAGGGGCTAATGAAAAACTGTTTTTT
TRBJ2-1	NA	TRBV30	15	TRBD2	CAWRVLAGGYTEQFF	TGTGCCTGGAGGGTACTAGCGGGCGGGTATACTGAGCAGTTCTTC
TRBJ2-7	few	TRBV5-1	17	TRBD2	CASSLNRLGLAAYEQYF	TGCGCCAGCAGCTTGAATCGGCTGGGACTAGCGGCTTACGAGCAGTACTTC
TRBJ1-2	once	TRBV7-2	11	NA	CASRLVRGYTF	TGTGCCAGCAGATTAGTCCGTGGCTACACCTTC
TRBJ2-7	few	TRBV10-3	13	TRBD2	CAHRSGSSYEQYF	TGTGCCCATCGAAGCGGGAGCTCCTACGAGCAGTACTTC
TRBJ2-7	few	TRBV19	13	NA	CASSIGQFYEQYF	TGTGCCAGTAGTATAGGACAGTTCTACGAGCAGTACTTC